The rows below give T cell receptor delta chains drawn from one sample of a study of gamma-delta T cells after stem cell transplantation. TCRdb reanalysed the RT-PCR reads with CATT. The sample lists 11,000 to 15,000 delta-chain clones; roughly 29% were seen once. The sample taken for sequencing was gamma-delta T cells. Receptors were obtained from a human donor. It is not recorded whose cells these are; they may come from a transplant donor. The CDR3 runs from the conserved cysteine through the conserved F or W. D genes are given only for firm matches. Some rows mark clone size as missing; the rest say once, few, many or name a class of expanded clone.

J gene	clone size	D gene	V gene	CDR3 DNA	CDR3 protein
TRDJ1	.	.	TRDV2	TGTGCCTGTGATAGCACCGATAAACTCATCTTT	CACDSTDKLIF
TRDJ3	few	.	TRDV2	TGTGCCTGTGACACCGTATTGGGGGGTACCCCTCGCTCCTGGGACACCCGACAGATGTTTTTC	CACDTVLGGTPRSWDTRQMFF
TRDJ1	.	TRDD3	TRDV1	TGTGCTCTTGGGGAATTAGACGGGGGGGACTTTCGGGGGATACCACGGGCCGATAAACTCATCTTT	CALGELDGGDFRGIPRADKLIF
TRDJ2	.	TRDD3	TRDV1	TGTGCTCTTGGGGTCCCGGGGGGTTACTGGGGGATCCCCTCGACAGCACAACTCTTCTTT	CALGVPGGYWGIPSTAQLFF
TRDJ2	.	TRDD3	TRDV3	TGTGCCTCCATTACTGGGGTTCCAACGGTTGCTTTGACAGCACAACTCTTCTTT	CASITGVPTVALTAQLFF
TRDJ1	few	TRDD3	TRDV1	TGTGCTCTTGGGGAACTACGGATTGCTGGGGGATACACCGATAAACTCATCTTT	CALGELRIAGGYTDKLIF
TRDJ3	few	TRDD3	TRDV2	TGTGCCTGTGACTCACTACTGGGGGATTTGGGCGCCCGACAGATGTTTTTC	CACDSLLGDLGARQMFF
TRDJ1	few	.	TRAV29/DV5	TGTGCAGCAAGCCCCCATCTAATGGAGGGATATAACGATAAACTCATCTTT	CAASPHLMEGYNDKLIF
TRDJ1	.	.	TRDV3	TGTGCCTTTATCGCGGGGTACACCGATAAACTCATCTTT	CAFIAGYTDKLIF
TRDJ1	.	TRDD2	TRDV1	TGTGCTCTTGGGGCAAGTACTTCCTACGCGACTGGAGACACCGATAAACTCATCTTT	CALGASTSYATGDTDKLIF
TRDJ3	.	.	TRDV2	TGTGCCTGTGACACCGCTGGGACCTATCGCCCCTGGGACACCCGACAGATGTTTTTC	CACDTAGTYRPWDTRQMFF
TRDJ1	few	TRDD3	TRDV1	TGTGCTCTTGGGGAAGGTGGCTGGGGGATCGACACCGATAAACTCATCTTT	CALGEGGWGIDTDKLIF
TRDJ1	.	TRDD3	TRDV1	TGTGCTCTTGGGGAATGGGGCGAGTTAACTGGGGGACCGTACACCGATAAACTCATCTTT	CALGEWGELTGGPYTDKLIF
TRDJ3	few	TRDD3	TRDV2	TGTGCCTGTGCCCAGAACTGGGGGATAAGCACCTGGGACACCCGACAGATGTTTTTC	CACAQNWGISTWDTRQMFF
TRDJ1	few	TRDD3	TRDV1	TGTGCTCTTGGGGCCTCGCGCTTCCTCAACAGGGGGATACGGCGTTACACCGATAAACTCATCTTT	CALGASRFLNRGIRRYTDKLIF
TRDJ1	few	TRDD3	TRDV1	TGTGCTCTTGGGGAACTTGGGAGAGATTCTCTAGTTCCTCCCTACTGGGGGATTACAACGTACACCGATAAACTCATCTTT	CALGELGRDSLVPPYWGITTYTDKLIF
TRDJ3	few	TRDD3	TRDV2	TGTGCCTGTGACGCTGGGGGATACTCCACCTGGGACACCCGACAGATGTTTTTC	CACDAGGYSTWDTRQMFF
TRDJ1	few	.	TRDV1	TGTGCTCTTGGGGACCTTCCTACAACTGGGGGGTACACCGATAAACTCATCTTT	CALGDLPTTGGYTDKLIF
TRDJ3	.	TRDD3	TRDV2	TGTGCCTGTGACACCGCGACTGTGGGGATAAGCTCCTGGGACACCCGACAGATGTTTTTC	CACDTATVGISSWDTRQMFF
TRDJ3	.	TRDD3	TRDV2	TGTGCCTGTGACACCGCGTTTGGTGGGGGACTCTCCTGGGACACCCGACAGATGTTTTTC	CACDTAFGGGLSWDTRQMFF
TRDJ1	few	TRDD3	TRDV3	TGTGCCTTCCCAAACCTACGTACTGGGGGGAGTTACACCGATAAACTCATCTTT	CAFPNLRTGGSYTDKLIF
TRDJ1	few	TRDD3	TRDV1	TGTGCTCTTGGGGCCCATACCTACGTGATGGGGGATACGGTAGGTAAACTCATCTTT	CALGAHTYVMGDTVGKLIF
TRDJ3	.	.	TRDV2	TGTGCCTGTGACACCGCGGGGACCACCTCCTGGGACACCCGACAGATGTTTTTC	CACDTAGTTSWDTRQMFF
TRDJ1	few	.	TRDV1	TGTGCTCTTGGGGTACTTCCTACGGCTACGGGGGATACCCCGTACACCGATAAACTCATCTTT	CALGVLPTATGDTPYTDKLIF
TRDJ1	.	.	TRDV1	TGTGCTCTTGGTAAAGGGTCCCCCTACACCGATAAACTCATCTTT	CALGKGSPYTDKLIF
TRDJ1	few	TRDD3	TRDV2	TGTGCCTGTGACACCGGGATACACCTATCTAAGATTAACACCGATAAACTCATCTTT	CACDTGIHLSKINTDKLIF
TRDJ1	.	.	TRDV1	TGTGCTCTTGGGGAACTTCCCTGGGAGACAACCTACACCGATAAACTCATCTTT	CALGELPWETTYTDKLIF
TRDJ3	.	TRDD3	TRDV2	TGTGCCTGTGACACTATGGGGATGGGGGATACTCTGACCTCCTGGGACACCCGACAGATGTTTTTC	CACDTMGMGDTLTSWDTRQMFF
TRDJ1	.	TRDD3	TRDV2	TGTGCCTGTGACACCTTCTCCTACTGGGGGATCCCATACACCGATAAACTCATCTTT	CACDTFSYWGIPYTDKLIF
TRDJ1	few	.	TRDV1	TGTGCTCTTGGGGAACTACAGTACCGGGGAGGGCTCATCTTT	CALGELQYRGGLIF
TRDJ1	few	TRDD3	TRDV1	TGTGCTCTTGAGGAGAAGGGGGATACGCCCTACACCGATAAACTCATCTTT	CALEEKGDTPYTDKLIF
TRDJ3	.	TRDD3	TRDV2	TGTGCCTGTGCCATGGGGGATACGAGCTCCTGGGACACCCGACAGATGTTTTTC	CACAMGDTSSWDTRQMFF
TRDJ1	.	TRDD3	TRDV3	TGTGCCTGCTCCCCATTCCTAAGGGGGATACCGGGGAAACTCATCTTT	CACSPFLRGIPGKLIF
TRDJ1	.	TRDD3	TRDV2	TGTGCCTGTGTCGCTGGTTGTGGACTGGGGGGCCCCTACACCGAAAAACTCATCTTT	CACVAGCGLGGPYTEKLIF
TRDJ1	.	TRDD3	TRAV29/DV5	TGTGCAGCAAGCCCCTCCTCTTGGGGGATACGCGATACCGATAAACTCATCTTT	CAASPSSWGIRDTDKLIF
TRDJ2	.	TRDD3	TRDV2	TGTTCACTGTGCAAAAAGTTCGCTGGGGGGCCGCATTTGACAGCACAACTCTTCTTT	CSLCKKFAGGPHLTAQLFF
TRDJ1	.	.	TRDV1	TGTGCTCTTGGGGAAGGAGGCCCCCCGGCCGGCAAACTCATCTTT	CALGEGGPPAGKLIF
TRDJ1	.	TRDD3	TRDV1	TGTGCTCTTGGGGTCCTCTTCCTACGGGGGATACGGGGTAAACTCATCTTT	CALGVLFLRGIRGKLIF
TRDJ3	few	.	TRDV2	TGTGCCTGTGACACGTACTGGGCCGCCTCCTGGGACACCCGACAGATGTTTTTC	CACDTYWAASWDTRQMFF
TRDJ3	.	TRDD3	TRDV2	TGTGCCTGTGACACACTGGGGGATACGAGCTCCTGGGACACCCGACAGATGTTTTTC	CACDTLGDTSSWDTRQMFF
TRDJ1	few	TRDD3	TRDV2	TGTGCCTGTGACACACTGGGGGATACTAACACCGATAAACTCATCTTT	CACDTLGDTNTDKLIF
TRDJ3	.	TRDD3	TRDV2	TGTGCCTGTGACGTACTGGGGGATACGCCCTTGGACACCCGACAGATGTTTTTC	CACDVLGDTPLDTRQMFF
TRDJ3	few	TRDD3	TRDV2	TGTGCCTGTGATCGAGTACTGGGGGCTCCGTCCTGGGACACCCGACAGATGTTTTTC	CACDRVLGAPSWDTRQMFF
TRDJ1	.	.	TRAV29/DV5	TGTGCAGCAAGCGCTGTCCTTAAGAACTCATTACTCGGGGAGGGGGATAAACTCATCTTT	CAASAVLKNSLLGEGDKLIF
TRDJ1	few	.	TRDV2	TGTGCCTGTCTTTATCCTGGTGGAGCCGGCGATAAACTCATCTTT	CACLYPGGAGDKLIF
TRDJ1	few	TRDD2	TRDV3	TGTGCCTTTACCCCCGGGCCTCCTTCCTACTCCTACTGGGGCACCGATAAACTCATCTTT	CAFTPGPPSYSYWGTDKLIF
TRDJ1	few	TRDD3	TRDV2	TGTGCCTGTGACACCTACGGCCCTGTGTACTGGGGGATACCCACCGGTAAACTCATCTTT	CACDTYGPVYWGIPTGKLIF
TRDJ3	.	.	TRDV2	TGTGCCTGTGACCCGGTTCCTCGCTCTAGGGACACCCGACAGATGTTTTTC	CACDPVPRSRDTRQMFF
TRDJ1	few	.	TRDV1	TGTGCTCTTGGGGCCCTACGTAACACCGATAAACTCATCTTT	CALGALRNTDKLIF
TRDJ1	.	.	TRDV3	TGTGCCTCTCCTACAAGGGATCCCTTGGCCGATAAACTCATCTTT	CASPTRDPLADKLIF
TRDJ2	.	.	TRDV1	TGTGCTCTTGGGGAAAGGGGCTTTCCTGTGACAGCACAACTCTTCTTT	CALGERGFPVTAQLFF
TRDJ1	.	TRDD2	TRAV29/DV5	TGTGCGGCAAGCCTCCACGACTTCCTAACACGGGGGTCCAGGAAACTCATTTTT	CAASLHDFLTRGSRKLIF
TRDJ1	.	TRDD3	TRDV1	TGTGCTCTTGGTGAAAAGCCGAACAAGCTACGACTGGGGGAAACCTACACCGATAAACTCATCTTT	CALGEKPNKLRLGETYTDKLIF